A single sample is the source of the 22 T cell receptor beta chains below, sequenced in a study of blood T cell repertoires in COVID-19. Data came from immunoSEQ multiplex PCR; TCRdb stores just in-frame clones and leaves some out. The data contain about 75,000 clones, 80% to 90% of them singletons. The sequencing sample was made of peripheral blood. The receptors here all came from a woman aged 45-59 years with acute or convalescent COVID-19.

The chain links TRBV28 to TRBJ1-2; D is ambiguous. The CDR3 runs 13 residues. The germline V gene has CDR1 MDHEN and CDR2 SYDVKM. V lost 6 bases and J 0 bases, leaving 8 bases between the germline ends. CDR3 coding DNA: TGTGCCAGCAGCCCCCCCTCTAACTATGGCTACACCTTC. Translation gives CASSPPSNYGYTF.

The chain links TRBV4-2 to TRBJ2-5, with 11 positions matching TRBD2. The CDR3 runs 16 residues. V was pared by 0 bases and J by 5 bases, with 5 bases of the junction left unmatched. The germline gives CDR1 LGHNA, CDR2 YNFKEQ. The CDR3 region is CASSQDIAGGTETQYF. CDR3 DNA sequence: TGTGCCAGCAGCCAAGACATAGCGGGGGGGACGGAGACCCAGTACTTC.

The chain combines TRBV19 with TRBJ1-6; possible D gene TRBD1, 6 bases. Between the trimmed V and J ends, which lost 3 bases and 7 bases, there was a span of 16 bases. CDR1 is LNHDA, CDR2 SQIVND, per germline (reference sequence). This CDR3 has 16 residues. The CDR3 DNA reads TGTGCCAGTAGTATTGGGGGCCGGGGATTGAATTCACCCCTCCACTTT. This codes for CASSIGGRGLNSPLHF.

This clone was found once. The rearrangement links TRBV30 to TRBJ2-1; weak D call: TRBD1 (6 bases). The germline V gene has CDR1 GTSNPN and CDR2 SVGIG (reference sequence). V lost 7 bases to trimming and J lost 0 bases, with 13 bases between them. The CDR3 contains 14 residues. CDR3 in DNA: TGTGCCTTTTCGACAGGTAGCTCCTACAATGAGCAGTTCTTC. Residues: CAFSTGSSYNEQFF.

The chain is built from TRBV3-1 (or the pseudogene TRBV3-2) and TRBJ1-3; possible D gene TRBD1, 5 bases. The CDR3 runs 16 residues. Trimming pared 0 bases from V and 0 bases from J, leaving 9 bases between. Germline V gives CDR1 LGHDT, CDR2 YNNKEL (reference sequence). CDR3 sequence reads: CASSQEAGHSGNTIYF. CDR3 nucleotide sequence: TGTGCCAGCAGCCAAGAAGCAGGGCACTCTGGAAACACCATATATTTT.

This chain connects TRBV11-2 to TRBJ1-4; D perhaps matches TRBD1 (5 bases). From germline, CDR1 is SGHAT and CDR2 FQNNGV. V was pared by 3 bases and J by 3 bases, with 14 bases between. The CDR3 sequence is 16 residues long. The CDR3 nucleotides are TGTGCCAGCAGCTTCAATAAGGGGATAGCTAATGAAAAACTGTTTTTT. Its translation: CASSFNKGIANEKLFF.

The chain combines TRBV12-3 or TRBV12-4 with TRBJ2-7; D may be TRBD2 (5 bases). The length of the CDR3 is 12 residues. The ends were cut back, 4 bases at V and 6 bases at J, with 10 bases in the middle. The CDR3 sequence: CASSSGIGEQYF. DNA of the CDR3: TGTGCCAGCAGTTCCGGGATTGGCGAGCAGTACTTC.

The rearrangement links TRBV9 to TRBJ2-3, with 9 bases identical to TRBD1. The V and J ends lost 4 bases and 3 bases, in that order; junction bases with no gene match: 3. Germline V gene sequence: CDR1 SGDLS, CDR2 YYNGEE. The CDR3 loop spans 14 amino acids. In DNA, the CDR3 is TGTGCCAGCAGCCTGGACAGGGGTACAGATACGCAGTATTTT. Amino acid sequence: CASSLDRGTDTQYF.

This chain's CDR3 is CASSLTATNEKLFF. DNA of the CDR3: TGTGCCAGCAGTTTAACAGCAACTAATGAAAAACTGTTTTTT. The chain joins TRBV28 to TRBJ1-4; D remains ambiguous. Trimming left V 2 bases short and J 0 bases short, with 4 bases between. CDR1 and CDR2 from the germline V gene are MDHEN and SYDVKM. CDR3 length: 14 residues.

The chain joins TRBV5-6 to TRBJ1-1, with 8 nucleotides matching TRBD1. Germline CDR1 reads SGHDT; CDR2 reads YYEEEE. Trimming at V came to 3 bases and at J to 6 bases, leaving 4 bases not matched to a gene. The CDR3 covers 13 residues. In nucleotides, the CDR3 is TGTGCCAGCAGCTCTGACAGGGGAGCTGAAGCTTTCTTT. Translation: CASSSDRGAEAFF.

The chain carries TRBV15 and TRBJ1-1; a possible D gene is TRBD1 (5 bases). Germline CDR1 is LNHNV and CDR2 is YYDKDF (reference sequence). V lost 0 bases, J lost 6 bases, and 14 bases lay in between. This CDR3 is built from 15 residues. The CDR3 coding sequence is TGTGCCACCAGCAGAGATCGACAGTTTAACGCTGAAGCTTTCTTT. It codes for CATSRDRQFNAEAFF. The complete variable domain, with remaining parts taken from reference TRBV15 and TRBJ1-1, reads DAMVIQNPRYQVTQFGKPVTLSCSQTLNHNVMYWYQQKSSQAPKLLFHYYDKDFNNEADTPDNFQSRRPNTSFCFLDIRSPGLGDTAMYLCATSRDRQFNAEAFFGQGTRLTVV.

J is TRBJ1-1 and V is TRBV7-8; D possibly corresponds to TRBD1 (5 bases). Between the trimmed V and J ends, which lost 3 bases and 1 base, there was a span of 9 bases. The V gene's germline CDR1 is SGHVS and CDR2 FQNEAQ. The CDR3 is made up of 14 amino acids. CDR3 in amino acids: CASSFGTQNTEAFF. The CDR3 DNA reads as TGTGCCAGCAGCTTCGGGACTCAGAACACTGAAGCTTTCTTT.

This chain connects TRBV19 to TRBJ1-1; weak D call: TRBD1 (5 bases). Trimming took off 5 bases at V and 0 bases at J, with 13 bases between the two ends. CDR3 length: 15 residues. Germline V lookup: CDR1 LNHDA, CDR2 SQIVND (reference sequence). The CDR3 region has the DNA TGTGCCAGTAGTCTAAGGGGCAGCGTGAACACTGAAGCTTTCTTT. Translation gives CASSLRGSVNTEAFF. Looking up the rest from reference TRBV19 and TRBJ1-1 gives the full variable domain: DGGITQSPKYLFRKEGQNVTLSCEQNLNHDAMYWYRQDPGQGLRLIYYSQIVNDFQKGDIAEGYSVSREKKESFPLTVTSAQKNPTAFYLCASSLRGSVNTEAFFGQGTRLTVV.

This clone has just one count. The chain employs TRBV15 and TRBJ2-1; D unresolved. This CDR3 is built from 15 residues. CDR1 and CDR2 (germline): LNHNV, YYDKDF (reference sequence). Trimming shortened V by 0 bases and J by 4 bases, and 10 bases separated the two germline ends. The CDR3 DNA follows: TGTGCCACCAGCAGAGATCGTGGCCTTTACAATGAGCAGTTCTTC. As protein: CATSRDRGLYNEQFF.

The gene calls are TRBV24-1 and TRBJ2-1; 13 positions match TRBD2. J was trimmed by 7 bases and V by 3 bases; bases with no gene match: 5. The CDR3 sequence is 16 residues long. The V gene's germline CDR1 is KGHDR and CDR2 SFDVKD. CDR3 sequence (DNA): TGTGCCACCAGTGATCTCGGACTAGCGGGAGATAATGAGCAGTTCTTC. This gives the protein CATSDLGLAGDNEQFF.

The chain joins TRBV24-1 to TRBJ2-7; 7 positions agree with TRBD1. Germline V CDR1 and CDR2: KGHDR, SFDVKD. The CDR3 consists of 21 residues. The junction had 19 bases not matched to a gene; V was cut back by 0 bases and J by 0 bases. CDR3 in amino acids: CATSDLQLIIRGQAYSYEQYF. The CDR3 nucleotides are TGTGCCACCAGTGATTTGCAATTAATAATCCGAGGACAGGCCTACTCCTACGAGCAGTACTTC.

CDR3 sequence reads: CSATGNYGYTF. CDR3 DNA: TGCAGTGCTACAGGGAACTATGGCTACACCTTC. The chain joins TRBV20-1 to TRBJ1-2; D is perhaps TRBD1 (5 bases). V was pared by 4 bases and J by 2 bases, with 5 bases between. Germline V lookup: CDR1 DFQATT, CDR2 SNEGSKA (reference sequence). The CDR3 totals 11 residues.

The chain recombines TRBV5-1 with TRBJ2-1; 10 bases are a match to TRBD2. V lost 0 bases to trimming and J lost 8 bases; unmatched junction nucleotides: 5. This CDR3 is 15 amino acids long. The germline V gene encodes CDR1 SGHRS and CDR2 YFSETQ. The CDR3 loop is CASSLDLAGVDEQFF. The CDR3 DNA sequence: TGCGCCAGCAGCTTGGATCTAGCGGGGGTTGATGAGCAGTTCTTC.

This chain joins TRBV5-8 and TRBJ2-5; D is perhaps TRBD2 (6 bases). The germline gives CDR1 SGHTS, CDR2 YDEGEE. The CDR3 spans 14 residues. The ends were cut back, 2 bases at V and 2 bases at J, with 10 bases in the middle. CDR3 amino acids: CASSFGTYQETQYF. The CDR3 DNA reads as TGTGCCAGCAGCTTCGGGACTTATCAAGAGACCCAGTACTTC. The whole variable domain, filled in from reference TRBV5-8 and TRBJ2-5, reads EAGVTQSPTHLIKTRGQQATLRCSPISGHTSVYWYQQALGLGLQFLLWYDEGEERNRGNFPPRFSGRQFPNYSSELNVNALELEDSALYLCASSFGTYQETQYFGPGTRLLVL.

The chain employs TRBV3-1 (or the pseudogene TRBV3-2) and TRBJ2-3; D unclear. The CDR3 covers 13 residues. The germline gives CDR1 LGHDT, CDR2 YNNKEL (reference sequence). Trimming took 2 bases from V and 4 from J, leaving 7 bases between them. The CDR3 loop reads CASSQLASDTQYF. CDR3 bases: TGTGCCAGCAGCCAACTGGCCTCAGATACGCAGTATTTT.

Here the CDR3 reads CASSAGVTTDTQYF. The CDR3 DNA reads TGTGCCAGCAGTGCGGGGGTAACCACAGATACGCAGTATTTT. V and J are TRBV9 and TRBJ2-3; 7 bases line up with TRBD2. The V gene end was trimmed by 5 bases and the J gene end by 2 bases; junction bases not matched to a gene: 5. Germline V lookup: CDR1 SGDLS, CDR2 YYNGEE. The CDR3 covers 14 residues.

V usage is TRBV6-5 and J usage is TRBJ1-1; 7 positions agree with TRBD1. The CDR3 has 14 residues. Germline V gene sequence: CDR1 MNHEY, CDR2 SVGAGI. J lost 5 bases, V lost 6 bases, and 9 bases had no gene match. The CDR3 loop reads CASRTTGVRTEAFF. CDR3 coding DNA: TGTGCCAGCAGGACTACAGGGGTAAGGACTGAAGCTTTCTTT.